The subject of this entry is one TCR beta chain. What it recognizes is unknown. V lost 5 bases, J lost 1 base, and 9 bases lay in between. The length of the CDR3 is 13 residues. The germline V gene encodes CDR1 SGHRS and CDR2 YFSETQ. This specimen belongs to a study of shared clonotypes between healthy human individuals. Study results and limitations: Clonotypes that were shared across four donors made up around 5% of naive CD4 clonotypes.

For each subset, genomic DNA was distributed in equal portions over several immunoSEQ plates. TCRdb's copy holds only in-frame clones and misses some; the assay was immunoSEQ multiplex PCR. The sample lists about 1 million clones, 78% seen once, with more than 0.45% in the top ten. Input material: memory CD4+ T cells from PBMCs. The sample's subset: CD45RA-negative fraction. The J gene is TRBJ2-5, the V gene TRBV5-1; the D gene is possibly TRBD1 (5 bases). This clonotype was sampled from a man younger than 35 in good health. Some clones in this sample may be carry-over from other donors' samples. This CDR3 is CASRRTTQETQYF. Here the CDR3 DNA reads TGCGCCAGCAGAAGGACAACCCAAGAGACCCAGTACTTC.